This T cell receptor (beta chain) emerged from a study of T cells expressing NK-cell markers. Study as a whole: Repertoires of TCR beta were obtained from T cells sorted as CD3+CD56+NKG2C+, CD3+CD56+NKG2C- and CD3+CD56-NKG2C+. The eight sequenced donors comprised seven who were HCMV-seropositive and one who was seronegative.

It was by 5'RACE template switching with UMIs that TCR beta cDNA was made. TCRdb re-called the 5' RACE reads, yielding one record per CDR3 amino acid sequence without DNA. This sample's clone table lists about 440,000 distinct CDR3 sequences. This TCR was recovered from a woman aged 18 to 69 in good health. Sequences were obtained from blood T cells: a sorted CD56 or NKG2C T cell subset, CD4+ or CD8+ T cells, or bulk PBMC T cells (not recorded which).

The CDR3 sequence is CASSLYAGAGNTIYF. The chain links TRBV27 to TRBJ1-3; TCRdb reports TRBD1, a call that lacks DNA to check it against. CDR1 is MNHEY and CDR2 is SMNVEV in the germline V gene (reference sequence). There are 15 residues in the CDR3.